The rows below give T cell receptor beta chains drawn from one sample of a study of blood T cell repertoires in COVID-19. Method: immunoSEQ multiplex PCR; TCRdb's copy keeps in-frame clones and lacks some. Altogether roughly 380,000 clones are present, about nine tenths being singletons, with the ten largest covering 0.85% to 1.3%. Sequencing was carried out using PBMCs or T cells enriched from blood (not recorded which). These receptors originate from a woman aged 25 to 39 who had been exposed to COVID-19. CDR3s include the opening cysteine and the closing phenylalanine or tryptophan. The D gene is left open where the match is weak. Size is stated for part of the rows, as once, few or many counts, or as a class when the clone is expanded.

clone_size	j_call	d_call	v_call	cdr3_aa	cdr3_nt
-	TRBJ2-1	-	TRBV10-2	CASSEFVNEQFF	TGCGCCAGCAGTGAGTTCGTCAATGAGCAGTTCTTC
-	TRBJ2-3	TRBD2	TRBV27	CASSFSGRADTQYF	TGTGCCAGCAGTTTTAGCGGGAGGGCCGATACGCAGTATTTT
-	TRBJ1-4	TRBD1	TRBV28	CASSENRGLRDEKLFF	TGTGCCAGCAGTGAGAACAGGGGGCTGAGGGATGAAAAACTGTTTTTT
-	TRBJ2-7	-	TRBV20-1	CSAGDKGRPTYEQYF	TGCAGTGCTGGTGACAAGGGGCGTCCCACCTACGAGCAGTACTTC
-	TRBJ2-1	-	TRBV7-3	CASSLIIRHNEQFF	TGTGCCAGCAGCTTAATCATCAGGCACAATGAGCAGTTCTTC
-	TRBJ1-1	-	TRBV21-1	CASSNNRGASNTEAFF	TGTGCCAGCAGCAATAACAGGGGGGCTTCGAACACTGAAGCTTTCTTT
once	TRBJ2-3	TRBD2	TRBV3-1/TRBV3-2	CASSFRTSGSSLDTQYF	TGTGCCAGCAGCTTCCGGACTAGCGGGAGCAGTTTAGATACGCAGTATTTT
-	TRBJ1-5	-	TRBV3-1/TRBV3-2	CASSRGGQSNQPQHF	TGTGCCAGCAGCCGTGGAGGACAGAGCAATCAGCCCCAGCATTTT
-	TRBJ2-7	TRBD2	TRBV4-2	CASSQETSGSYEQYF	TGTGCCAGCAGCCAAGAGACTAGCGGGAGCTACGAGCAGTACTTC
-	TRBJ2-2	TRBD1	TRBV5-4	CASSFGQGGDTGELFF	TGTGCCAGCAGCTTCGGACAGGGCGGCGACACCGGGGAGCTGTTTTTT